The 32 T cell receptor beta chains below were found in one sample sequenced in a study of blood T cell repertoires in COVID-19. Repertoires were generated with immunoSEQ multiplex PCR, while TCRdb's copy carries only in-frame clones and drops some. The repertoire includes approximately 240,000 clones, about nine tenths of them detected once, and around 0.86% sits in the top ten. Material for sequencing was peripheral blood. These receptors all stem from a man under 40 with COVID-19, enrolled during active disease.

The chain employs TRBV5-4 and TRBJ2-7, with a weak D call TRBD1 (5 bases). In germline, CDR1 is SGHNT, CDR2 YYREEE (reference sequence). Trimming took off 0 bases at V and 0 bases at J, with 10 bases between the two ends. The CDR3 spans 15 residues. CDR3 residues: CASSLGGSLSYEQYF. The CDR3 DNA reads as TGTGCCAGCAGCTTGGGGGGCAGCCTCTCCTACGAGCAGTACTTC.

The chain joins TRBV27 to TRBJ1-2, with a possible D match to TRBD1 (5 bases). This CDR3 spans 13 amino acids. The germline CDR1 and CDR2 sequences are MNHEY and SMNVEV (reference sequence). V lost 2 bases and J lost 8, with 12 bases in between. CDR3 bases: TGTGCCAGCAGTTTAGATTCAGGGCTCGGCTACACCTTC. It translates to CASSLDSGLGYTF.

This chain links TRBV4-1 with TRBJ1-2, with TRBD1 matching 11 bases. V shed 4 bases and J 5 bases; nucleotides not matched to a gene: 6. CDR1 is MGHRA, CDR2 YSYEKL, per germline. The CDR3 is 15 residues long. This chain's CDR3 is CASSPPGTGGYGYTF. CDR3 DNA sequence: TGCGCCAGCAGCCCCCCTGGGACAGGGGGATATGGCTACACCTTC.

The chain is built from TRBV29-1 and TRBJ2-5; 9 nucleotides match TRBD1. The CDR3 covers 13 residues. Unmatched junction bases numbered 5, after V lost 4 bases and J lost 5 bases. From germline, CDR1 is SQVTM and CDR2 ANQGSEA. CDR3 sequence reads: CSVGTGAQETQYF. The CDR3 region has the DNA TGCAGCGTTGGGACAGGGGCCCAGGAGACCCAGTACTTC.

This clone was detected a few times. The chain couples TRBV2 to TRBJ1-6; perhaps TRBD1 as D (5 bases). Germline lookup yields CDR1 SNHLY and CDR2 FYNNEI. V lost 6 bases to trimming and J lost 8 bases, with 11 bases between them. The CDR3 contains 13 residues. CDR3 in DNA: TGTGCCAGCAGGGGGGGACTTTATTCACCCCTCCACTTT. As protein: CASRGGLYSPLHF. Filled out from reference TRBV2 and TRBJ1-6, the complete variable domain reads EPEVTQTPSHQVTQMGQEVILRCVPISNHLYFYWYRQILGQKVEFLVSFYNNEISEKSEIFDDQFSVERPDGSNFTLKIRSTKLEDSAMYFCASRGGLYSPLHFGNGTRLTVT.

CDR3 DNA: TGCGCCAGCAGCTTGGCTACCGGGTTGGCTAACACTGAAGCTTTCTTT. This gives the protein CASSLATGLANTEAFF. The chain carries TRBV5-1 and TRBJ1-1, with no clear D. CDR1 SGHRS and CDR2 YFSETQ come from the germline V gene. V was shortened by 0 bases and J by 2 bases, with 14 bases between the two germline ends. There are 16 residues in the CDR3.

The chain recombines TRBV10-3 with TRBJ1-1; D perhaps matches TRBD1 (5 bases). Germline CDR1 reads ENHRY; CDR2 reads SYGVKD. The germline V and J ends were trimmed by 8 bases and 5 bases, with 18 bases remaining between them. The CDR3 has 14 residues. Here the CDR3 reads CAISDSTKGTEAFF. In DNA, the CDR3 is TGTGCCATCTCCGACAGTACCAAAGGGACTGAAGCTTTCTTT.

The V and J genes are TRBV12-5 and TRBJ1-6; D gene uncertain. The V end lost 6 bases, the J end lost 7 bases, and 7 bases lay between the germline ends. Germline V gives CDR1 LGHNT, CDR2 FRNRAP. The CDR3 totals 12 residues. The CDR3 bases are TGTGCTAGTGGCGTCAGAAATTCACCCCTCCACTTT. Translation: CASGVRNSPLHF.

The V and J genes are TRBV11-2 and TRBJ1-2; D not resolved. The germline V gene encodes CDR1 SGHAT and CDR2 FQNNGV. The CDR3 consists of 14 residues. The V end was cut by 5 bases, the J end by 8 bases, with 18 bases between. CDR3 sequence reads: CASSLLEGLRGYTF. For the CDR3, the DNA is TGTGCCAGCAGCCTACTAGAGGGTTTAAGGGGCTACACCTTC.

CDR3 protein: CASTRRRGGDNSPLHF. DNA of the CDR3: TGTGCCAGCACCCGTCGGAGGGGCGGGGATAATTCACCCCTCCACTTT. V is TRBV2 and J is TRBJ1-6; D perhaps matches TRBD1 (5 bases). Trimming removed 7 bases from V and 5 bases from J, with 18 bases in between. The CDR3 has 16 residues. Germline V CDR1 and CDR2: SNHLY, FYNNEI.

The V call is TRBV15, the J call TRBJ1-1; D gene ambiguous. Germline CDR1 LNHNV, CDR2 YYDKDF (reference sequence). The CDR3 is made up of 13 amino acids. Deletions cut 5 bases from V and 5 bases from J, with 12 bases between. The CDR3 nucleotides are TGTGCCACCAGCGCCCGTCGAGGAACTGAAGCTTTCTTT. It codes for CATSARRGTEAFF.

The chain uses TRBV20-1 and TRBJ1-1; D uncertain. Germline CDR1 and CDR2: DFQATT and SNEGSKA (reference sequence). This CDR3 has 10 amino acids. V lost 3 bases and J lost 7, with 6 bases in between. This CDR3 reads CSASQDEAFF. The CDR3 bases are TGCAGTGCTAGCCAGGATGAAGCTTTCTTT.

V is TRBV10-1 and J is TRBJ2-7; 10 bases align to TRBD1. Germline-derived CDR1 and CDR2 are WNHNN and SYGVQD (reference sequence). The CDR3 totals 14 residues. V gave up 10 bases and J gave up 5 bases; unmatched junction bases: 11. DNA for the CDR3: TGCGCCATAACCAGGGACAGGGGATACCACGAGCAGTACTTC. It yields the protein CAITRDRGYHEQYF.

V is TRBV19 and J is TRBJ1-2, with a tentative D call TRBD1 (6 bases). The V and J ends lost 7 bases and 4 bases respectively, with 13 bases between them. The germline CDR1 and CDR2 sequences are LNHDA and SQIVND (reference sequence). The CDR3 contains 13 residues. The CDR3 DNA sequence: TGTGCCAGTAACAGGGCTTTGGGCTATGGCTACACCTTC. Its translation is CASNRALGYGYTF.

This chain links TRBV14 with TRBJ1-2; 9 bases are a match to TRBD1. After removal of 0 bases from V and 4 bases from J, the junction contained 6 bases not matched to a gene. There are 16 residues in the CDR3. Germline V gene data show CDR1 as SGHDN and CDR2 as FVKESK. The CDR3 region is CASSQDKGTGPYGYTF. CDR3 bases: TGTGCCAGCAGCCAAGATAAAGGGACAGGGCCCTATGGCTACACCTTC.

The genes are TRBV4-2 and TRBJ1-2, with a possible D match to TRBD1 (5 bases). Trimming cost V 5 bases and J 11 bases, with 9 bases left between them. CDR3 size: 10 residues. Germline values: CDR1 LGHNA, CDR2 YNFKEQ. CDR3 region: CASSGGWYTF. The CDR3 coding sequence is TGTGCCAGCAGCGGGGGGTGGTACACCTTC.

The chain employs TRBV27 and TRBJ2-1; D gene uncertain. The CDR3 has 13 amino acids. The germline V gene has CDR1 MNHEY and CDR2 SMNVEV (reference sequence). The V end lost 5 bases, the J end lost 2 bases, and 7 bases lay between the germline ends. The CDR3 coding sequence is TGTGCCAGCAGTAACTCCGCCTACAATGAGCAGTTCTTC. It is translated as CASSNSAYNEQFF.

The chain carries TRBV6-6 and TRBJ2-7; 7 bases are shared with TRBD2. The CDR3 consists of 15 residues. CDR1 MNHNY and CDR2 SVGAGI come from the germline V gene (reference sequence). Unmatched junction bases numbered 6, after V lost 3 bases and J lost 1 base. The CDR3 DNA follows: TGTGCCAGCAGTTATCTGGGGGGGACTTCCTACGAGCAGTACTTC. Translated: CASSYLGGTSYEQYF.

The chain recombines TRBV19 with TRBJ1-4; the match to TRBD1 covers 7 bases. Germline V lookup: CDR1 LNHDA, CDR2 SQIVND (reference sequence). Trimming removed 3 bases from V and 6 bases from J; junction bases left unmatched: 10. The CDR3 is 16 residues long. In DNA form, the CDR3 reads TGTGCCAGTAGTATGTTAACGACAGGGAAGGATGAAAAACTGTTTTTT. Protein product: CASSMLTTGKDEKLFF.

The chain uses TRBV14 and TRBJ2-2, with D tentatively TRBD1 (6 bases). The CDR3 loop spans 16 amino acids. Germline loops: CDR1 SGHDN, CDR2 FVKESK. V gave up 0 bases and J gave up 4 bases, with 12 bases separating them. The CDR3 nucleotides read TGTGCCAGCAGCCAAGAAACAGGGTCGGGCACCGGGGAGCTGTTTTTT. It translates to CASSQETGSGTGELFF.

This CDR3 reads CAIRLARDGPRGYGYTF. In DNA, the CDR3 is TGTGCCATCAGACTTGCCAGGGACGGCCCGAGGGGGTATGGCTACACCTTC. This sequence joins TRBV10-3 and TRBJ1-2; the D gene is possibly TRBD1 (6 bases). The CDR3 contains 17 residues. Trimming removed 6 bases from V and 5 bases from J, with 25 bases in between. Germline CDR1 reads ENHRY; CDR2 reads SYGVKD.

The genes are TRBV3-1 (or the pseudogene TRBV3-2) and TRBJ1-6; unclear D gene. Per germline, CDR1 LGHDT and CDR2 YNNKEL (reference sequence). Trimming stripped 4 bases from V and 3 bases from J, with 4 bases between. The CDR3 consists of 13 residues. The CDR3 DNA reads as TGTGCCAGCAGCCCTCGCTATAATTCACCCCTCCACTTT. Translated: CASSPRYNSPLHF.

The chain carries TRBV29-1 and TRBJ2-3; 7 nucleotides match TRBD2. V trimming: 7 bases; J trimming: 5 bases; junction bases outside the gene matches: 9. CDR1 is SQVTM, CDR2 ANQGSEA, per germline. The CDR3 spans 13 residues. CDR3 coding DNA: TGCAGCGCCGACCGGGACTACGGAGATACGCAGTATTTT. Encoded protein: CSADRDYGDTQYF.

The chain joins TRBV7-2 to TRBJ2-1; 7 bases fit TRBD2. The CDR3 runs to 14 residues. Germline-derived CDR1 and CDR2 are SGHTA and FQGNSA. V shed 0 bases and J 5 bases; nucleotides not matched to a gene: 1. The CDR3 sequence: CASSLAAGDNEQFF. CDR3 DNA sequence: TGTGCCAGCAGCTTAGCGGCGGGGGACAATGAGCAGTTCTTC.

CDR3 loop: CASSEQGEGQPQHF. DNA for the CDR3: TGTGCCAGCAGCGAACAGGGGGAAGGTCAGCCCCAGCATTTT. This sequence joins TRBV9 and TRBJ1-5; 8 bases are shared with TRBD1. The CDR3 is 14 residues long. V lost 3 bases to trimming and J lost 6 bases; unmatched junction nucleotides: 5. The germline V gene encodes CDR1 SGDLS and CDR2 YYNGEE.

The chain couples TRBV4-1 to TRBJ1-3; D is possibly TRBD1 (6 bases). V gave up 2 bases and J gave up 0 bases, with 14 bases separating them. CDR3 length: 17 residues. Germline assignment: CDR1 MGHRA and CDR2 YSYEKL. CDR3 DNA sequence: TGCGCCAGCAGCCAATTTTACGACAGGCTCTCTGGAAACACCATATATTTT. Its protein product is CASSQFYDRLSGNTIYF.

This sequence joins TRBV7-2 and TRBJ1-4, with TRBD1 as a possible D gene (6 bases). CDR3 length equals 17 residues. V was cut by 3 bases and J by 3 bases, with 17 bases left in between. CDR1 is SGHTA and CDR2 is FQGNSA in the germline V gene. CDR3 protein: CASSLPGQSFANEKLFF. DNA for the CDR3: TGTGCCAGCAGCTTGCCAGGACAGTCGTTTGCTAATGAAAAACTGTTTTTT.

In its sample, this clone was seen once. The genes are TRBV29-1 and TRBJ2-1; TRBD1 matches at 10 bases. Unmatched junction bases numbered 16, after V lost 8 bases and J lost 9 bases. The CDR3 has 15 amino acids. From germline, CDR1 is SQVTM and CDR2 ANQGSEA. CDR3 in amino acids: CSSINAGTGVGEQFF. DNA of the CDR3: TGCAGCTCTATTAACGCCGGGACAGGGGTCGGTGAGCAGTTCTTC.

The CDR3 spells CASTLDRENTGELFF. The CDR3, as DNA: TGTGCCAGCACGCTGGACAGGGAGAACACCGGGGAGCTGTTTTTT. The chain carries TRBV7-9 and TRBJ2-2; 8 bases agree with TRBD1. The CDR3 sequence is 15 residues long. The germline V gene encodes CDR1 SEHNR and CDR2 FQNEAQ (reference sequence). With 7 bases clipped from V and 1 base from J, the junction kept 5 bases outside the gene matches. Complete variable domain (other parts from reference TRBV7-9 and TRBJ2-2): DTGVSQNPRHKITKRGQNVTFRCDPISEHNRLYWYRQTLGQGPEFLTYFQNEAQLEKSRLLSDRFSAERPKGSFSTLEIQRTEQGDSAMYLCASTLDRENTGELFFGEGSRLTVL.

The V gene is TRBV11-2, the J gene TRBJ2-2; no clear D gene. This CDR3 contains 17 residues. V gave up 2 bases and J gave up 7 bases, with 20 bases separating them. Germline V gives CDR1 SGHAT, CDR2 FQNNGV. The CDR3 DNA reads TGTGCCAGCAGCTTACGGGTTTGGCCTGCCGTGAGCGGGGAGCTGTTTTTT. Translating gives CASSLRVWPAVSGELFF. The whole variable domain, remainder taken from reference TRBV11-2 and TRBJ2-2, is EAGVAQSPRYKIIEKRQSVAFWCNPISGHATLYWYQQILGQGPKLLIQFQNNGVVDDSQLPKDRFSAERLKGVDSTLKIQPAKLEDSAVYLCASSLRVWPAVSGELFFGEGSRLTVL.

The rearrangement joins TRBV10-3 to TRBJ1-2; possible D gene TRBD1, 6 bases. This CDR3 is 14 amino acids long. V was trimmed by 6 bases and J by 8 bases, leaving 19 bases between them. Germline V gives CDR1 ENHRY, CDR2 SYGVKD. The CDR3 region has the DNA TGTGCCATCAGCCGGGACACGAGCCAAAGGGGCTACACCTTC. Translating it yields CAISRDTSQRGYTF.

The CDR3 sequence: CASSNLQATEAFF. The DNA for the CDR3 is TGTGCCAGCAGCAATCTCCAAGCAACTGAAGCTTTCTTT. The V and J genes are TRBV5-6 and TRBJ1-1; D gene uncertain. V was trimmed by 4 bases and J by 5 bases, leaving 12 bases between them. CDR3 length: 13 amino acids. The germline V gene encodes CDR1 SGHDT and CDR2 YYEEEE.